This is a list of T cell receptor beta chains from one sample in a study of T cells after yellow fever vaccination. TCRdb processed the 5' RACE reads anew with MiXCR; each CDR3 protein has one entry. The sample holds hundreds of thousands of distinct CDR3 sequences; 21% are singletons and the top ten take about a sixth. Sequenced material: PBMCs, taken about 20 days after the first yellow fever vaccination. These receptors were obtained from a man aged 18 to 35 who received the YFV17D yellow fever vaccine. CDR3s include the opening cysteine and the closing phenylalanine or tryptophan. The order of the fields is D gene, CDR3 length, V gene, clone size, J gene, CDR3 protein, CDR3 DNA. A D gene is named only where the DNA matches it firmly. Clone size, where shown, is once, few, many, or a class for clones that have expanded.

TRBD2	17	TRBV25-1	few	TRBJ2-5	CASSDGASGGPGETQYF	TGTGCCAGCAGTGACGGGGCTAGCGGGGGGCCGGGGGAGACCCAGTACTTC
TRBD1	13	TRBV19	few	TRBJ1-5	CASSGQGDQPQHF	TGTGCCAGTAGTGGACAGGGGGATCAGCCCCAGCATTTT
.	15	TRBV5-1	.	TRBJ1-2	CASSLGHLRGYGYTF	TGCGCCAGCAGCCTGGGACACCTCCGCGGCTATGGCTACACCTTC
.	16	TRBV20-1	few	TRBJ2-7	CSARDPGDVWSYEQYF	TGCAGTGCTAGAGACCCTGGTGATGTTTGGTCCTACGAGCAGTACTTC
.	16	TRBV7-9	few	TRBJ2-1	CASSLSDSSAYNEQFF	TGTGCCAGCAGCTTATCAGACAGCTCAGCCTACAATGAGCAGTTCTTC
.	14	TRBV7-2	few	TRBJ2-7	CASSARQFSYEQYF	TGTGCCAGCAGCGCACGACAGTTCTCCTACGAGCAGTACTTC
.	16	TRBV12-3/TRBV12-4	.	TRBJ2-5	CASSLPFKPPQETQYF	TGTGCCAGCAGTCTGCCCTTTAAGCCCCCCCAAGAGACCCAGTACTTC
TRBD1	16	TRBV4-3	.	TRBJ1-2	CASSQDRTGPYYGYTF	TGCGCCAGCAGCCAAGATCGGACAGGGCCTTACTATGGCTACACCTTC
.	15	TRBV12-3/TRBV12-4	.	TRBJ2-2	CASSLIPGNTGELFF	TGTGCCAGCAGTTTAATTCCGGGAAATACCGGGGAGCTGTTTTTT
.	15	TRBV24-1	.	TRBJ2-5	CATSDFGHRGETQYF	TGTGCCACCAGTGATTTCGGCCATCGCGGAGAGACCCAGTACTTC
TRBD1	17	TRBV5-1	few	TRBJ2-1	CASSLAPRDRYYNEQFF	TGCGCCAGCAGCTTGGCACCCCGGGACAGGTATTACAATGAGCAGTTCTTC
.	13	TRBV24-1	once	TRBJ2-2	CATRDRYTGELFF	TGTGCCACCAGGGACAGATACACCGGGGAGCTGTTTTTT
TRBD1	15	TRBV12-3/TRBV12-4	.	TRBJ1-3	CASSYGTGSGNTIYF	TGTGCCAGCAGTTACGGGACAGGCTCTGGAAACACCATATATTTT
.	14	TRBV4-1	many	TRBJ1-6	CASSQGTANSPLHF	TGCGCCAGCAGCCAAGGGACAGCGAATTCACCCCTCCACTTT
TRBD2	17	TRBV19	.	TRBJ2-2	CASRNFLRGAITGELFF	TGTGCCAGTAGAAACTTCTTGCGGGGGGCGATCACCGGGGAGCTGTTTTTT
TRBD1	11	TRBV20-1	.	TRBJ2-3	CSAGQADTQYF	TGCAGTGCGGGACAGGCAGATACGCAGTATTTT
.	15	TRBV5-1	many	TRBJ1-2	CASSLETGNLYGYTF	TGCGCCAGCAGCTTGGAAACGGGGAACCTCTATGGCTACACCTTC
.	14	TRBV5-6	.	TRBJ1-2	CASSLPGFVYGYTF	TGTGCCAGCAGCCTCCCTGGTTTTGTCTATGGCTACACCTTC
.	12	TRBV6-2/TRBV6-3	.	TRBJ2-3	CASSPRLNTQYF	TGTGCCAGCAGTCCCCGACTGAATACGCAGTATTTT
TRBD1	16	TRBV5-1	few	TRBJ2-6	CASSLDRGSGANVLTF	TGCGCCAGCAGCCTGGACAGGGGCTCCGGGGCCAACGTCCTGACTTTC
.	15	TRBV6-2/TRBV6-3	.	TRBJ1-1	CASSYPQVGYTEAFF	TGTGCCAGCAGTTACCCGCAGGTGGGGTACACTGAAGCTTTCTTT
.	15	TRBV7-2	.	TRBJ2-2	CASRHSDRNTGELFF	TGTGCCAGCAGGCACTCCGATAGGAACACCGGGGAGCTGTTTTTT
.	14	TRBV12-5	few	TRBJ1-1	CASGLGAGNTEAFF	TGTGCTAGTGGTTTGGGGGCAGGGAACACTGAAGCTTTCTTT
.	15	TRBV29-1	many	TRBJ2-5	CSVEVGSEEQETQYF	TGCAGCGTTGAAGTAGGCTCGGAGGAGCAAGAGACCCAGTACTTC
.	11	TRBV10-2	.	TRBJ2-1	CASRSSYEQFF	TGCGCCAGCAGGAGTTCGTATGAGCAGTTCTTC
.	16	TRBV14	.	TRBJ2-2	CASSHLSGSYTGELFF	TGTGCCAGCAGCCATTTATCAGGGTCGTACACCGGGGAGCTGTTTTTT
.	11	TRBV28	.	TRBJ2-4	CASAAKNIQYF	TGTGCCAGCGCTGCCAAAAACATTCAGTACTTC
.	15	TRBV20-1	few	TRBJ2-2	CSALDPGRSTGELFF	TGCAGTGCTTTGGACCCAGGGAGGAGCACCGGGGAGCTGTTTTTT
.	11	TRBV20-1	.	TRBJ1-2	CSAFENYGYTF	TGCAGTGCATTTGAAAACTATGGCTACACCTTC
.	14	TRBV30	.	TRBJ1-5	CAWSVLTVNQPQHF	TGTGCCTGGAGTGTACTAACGGTCAATCAGCCCCAGCATTTT
TRBD2	15	TRBV27	.	TRBJ2-1	CASSSAAGAYNEQFF	TGTGCCAGCAGCTCGGCAGCGGGGGCCTACAATGAGCAGTTCTTC
TRBD1	15	TRBV7-3	.	TRBJ2-1	CASSFWSGTDNEQFF	TGTGCCAGCAGCTTTTGGTCTGGGACAGACAATGAGCAGTTCTTC
.	13	TRBV18	.	TRBJ2-1	CASSHPTGNEQFF	TGTGCCAGCTCACATCCGACGGGAAATGAGCAGTTCTTC
TRBD1	14	TRBV29-1	.	TRBJ1-2	CSVTYSRGFGGYTF	TGCAGCGTGACCTACAGCAGGGGGTTCGGGGGCTACACCTTC
.	14	TRBV11-2	.	TRBJ2-7	CASSLGPGANEQYF	TGTGCCAGCAGCTTAGGTCCGGGGGCGAACGAGCAGTACTTC
.	14	TRBV20-1	many	TRBJ1-5	CSATGTGESGPQHF	TGCAGTGCTACCGGGACCGGGGAGTCAGGGCCCCAGCATTTT
.	13	TRBV6-5	few	TRBJ2-5	CASSYRVRETQYF	TGTGCCAGCAGTTACCGGGTCCGGGAGACCCAGTACTTC
.	15	TRBV10-3	.	TRBJ2-1	CAISESQSRYNEQFF	TGTGCCATCAGTGAGTCCCAATCCAGATACAATGAGCAGTTCTTC
.	14	TRBV27	few	TRBJ2-7	CASSLTASHYEQYF	TGTGCCAGCAGTCTCACCGCATCACACTACGAGCAGTACTTC
.	14	TRBV6-5	.	TRBJ1-2	CASSYEGFKDGYTF	TGTGCCAGCAGTTACGAAGGATTTAAGGATGGCTACACCTTC
TRBD2	15	TRBV4-1	.	TRBJ2-7	CASSTTSGGTYEQYF	TGCGCCAGCAGCACGACTAGCGGGGGGACCTACGAGCAGTACTTC
TRBD2	16	TRBV24-1	.	TRBJ2-1	CATSDPGLAGGDEQFF	TGTGCCACCAGTGATCCGGGACTAGCGGGTGGGGATGAGCAGTTCTTC
.	14	TRBV7-8	.	TRBJ1-3	CASSSTSWRNTIYF	TGTGCCAGCAGCTCCACTAGTTGGAGAAACACCATATATTTT
.	15	TRBV24-1	.	TRBJ2-1	CATRGVRGRLNEQFF	TGTGCCACCCGAGGAGTGCGGGGGCGCTTGAATGAGCAGTTCTTC
TRBD1	16	TRBV2	.	TRBJ1-6	CASSWTGSSYNSPLHF	TGTGCCAGCAGCTGGACAGGGAGCTCCTATAATTCACCCCTCCACTTT
TRBD1	17	TRBV5-1	.	TRBJ1-1	CASSLGDRVMVNTEAFF	TGCGCCAGCAGCTTGGGGGACAGGGTGATGGTGAACACTGAAGCTTTCTTT
.	15	TRBV6-5	.	TRBJ1-4	CASSYSGEANEKLFF	TGTGCCAGCAGTTACTCAGGGGAGGCTAATGAAAAACTGTTTTTT
.	13	TRBV4-3	many	TRBJ2-1	CASSQGIYNEQFF	TGCGCCAGCAGCCAAGGTATTTACAATGAGCAGTTCTTC
.	16	TRBV29-1	.	TRBJ1-2	CSVVPKRSQGSYGYTF	TGCAGCGTGGTTCCCAAACGGAGCCAGGGTAGCTATGGCTACACCTTC
TRBD1	17	TRBV12-3/TRBV12-4	.	TRBJ1-3	CASCPGQGVIGGNTIYF	TGTGCCAGCTGTCCGGGACAGGGAGTAATTGGTGGAAACACCATATATTTT
TRBD1	17	TRBV5-4	few	TRBJ1-2	CASSLDGQGDPIYGYTF	TGTGCCAGCAGCTTGGACGGACAGGGGGACCCGATCTATGGCTACACCTTC
TRBD1	14	TRBV6-1	few	TRBJ2-7	CASTWDRPPYEQYF	TGTGCCAGCACCTGGGACAGGCCTCCCTACGAGCAGTACTTC
.	14	TRBV15	.	TRBJ2-7	CATSRDSAAYEQYF	TGTGCCACCAGCAGAGATTCGGCGGCATACGAGCAGTACTTC